This entry features one TCR beta chain sequence. The antigen remains undetermined. Only in-frame clones appear in the TCRdb table, and some are missing; sequencing was by immunoSEQ multiplex PCR. The sample has 35,000 to 55,000 clones, roughly 80% seen once. CDR3 length equals 13 residues. The V end was cut by 1 base, the J end by 4 bases, with 8 bases between. Germline V lookup: CDR1 SGHNT, CDR2 YENEEA. The data derive from a study of memory B cells and T cells in multiple sclerosis. CFSE-dim autoproliferating and CFSE-high non-proliferating T cells from unstimulated culture were sequenced separately. Some 50 million CFSE-labeled PBMCs were cultured around seven days unstimulated, then replicate wells were pooled. Without exogenous stimuli, approximately 0.5 uM CFSE-labeled PBMCs were cultured serum-free. Findings and limits, study-wide: Compartments had unequal clone-set sizes, affecting shared clonotype counts.

The origin of this receptor is a human donor with multiple sclerosis. The material sequenced was PBMCs from blood kept in culture. The chain combines TRBV11-3 with TRBJ2-7; D is unclear. The CDR3 sequence is CASSLGGEYEQYF. In DNA form, the CDR3 reads TGTGCCAGCAGCTTAGGAGGCGAATACGAGCAGTACTTC. The full variable domain, in which reference TRBV11-3 and TRBJ2-7 provide the parts outside the CDR3, is EAGVVQSPRYKIIEKKQPVAFWCNPISGHNTLYWYLQNLGQGPELLIRYENEEAVDDSQLPKDRFSAERLKGVDSTLKIQPAELGDSAVYLCASSLGGEYEQYFGPGTRLTVT.